These 24 T cell receptor beta chains share one sample of origin, sequenced in a study of cytomegalovirus exposure and HLA in healthy donors. In the PCR, 60 Vbeta and 13 Jbeta primers were used. The table came from immunoSEQ multiplex PCR; TCRdb's copy has only in-frame clones and leaves some out. This table has 130,000 or so clones, around 73% appearing once. Sequencing input: PBMCs. Every receptor here comes from a female donor in good health and CMV-seronegative.

J is TRBJ2-7 and V is TRBV6-1, with D unclear. The CDR3 consists of 13 residues. Per the germline V gene, CDR1 is MNHNS and CDR2 is SASEGT. V lost 0 bases, J lost 4 bases, and 7 bases lay in between. CDR3 sequence reads: CASSEALKYEQYF. The CDR3 DNA reads as TGTGCCAGCAGTGAAGCTTTAAAATACGAGCAGTACTTC.

The rearrangement uses TRBV19 and TRBJ2-3; 7 bases are shared with TRBD2. This CDR3 is 15 amino acids long. Losses at the gene ends were 8 bases for V and 2 bases for J; bases not matched to a gene: 10. Germline assignment: CDR1 LNHDA and CDR2 SQIVND (reference sequence). The CDR3: CASSLAGTTTDTQYF. The CDR3 bases are TGTGCCAGTTCTCTGGCCGGGACTACCACAGATACGCAGTATTTT. The full variable domain, rest sourced from reference TRBV19 and TRBJ2-3, is DGGITQSPKYLFRKEGQNVTLSCEQNLNHDAMYWYRQDPGQGLRLIYYSQIVNDFQKGDIAEGYSVSREKKESFPLTVTSAQKNPTAFYLCASSLAGTTTDTQYFGPGTRLTVL.

J is TRBJ1-3 and V is TRBV7-6, with 7 positions matching TRBD1. CDR1 SGHVS and CDR2 FNYEAQ come from the germline V gene. Germline trimming cut 1 base from V and 6 bases from J; bases unmatched to any gene: 3. The CDR3 is made up of 14 amino acids. The CDR3 is CASSLGQGTNTIYF. CDR3 in DNA: TGTGCCAGCAGCTTAGGACAGGGTACAAACACCATATATTTT.

This chain connects TRBV27 to TRBJ1-6; 9 nucleotides match TRBD1. V gave up 5 bases and J gave up 11 bases; unmatched junction bases: 10. In germline, CDR1 is MNHEY, CDR2 SMNVEV (reference sequence). The CDR3 consists of 15 residues. CDR3 protein: CASSGPGQGATPLHF. The CDR3 region has the DNA TGTGCCAGCAGTGGCCCGGGACAGGGTGCTACACCCCTCCACTTT.

The chain employs TRBV11-2 and TRBJ2-7; 7 bases match TRBD1. Looked up from germline, CDR1 is SGHAT and CDR2 is FQNNGV. Trimming took 5 bases from V and 1 from J; bases not matched to a gene: 8. The CDR3 covers 15 residues. Written as DNA, the CDR3 is TGTGCCAGCAGCGTAAATCGGGACAGTTCCTACGAGCAGTACTTC. Translated: CASSVNRDSSYEQYF.

The chain combines TRBV18 with TRBJ2-3, with 12 bases aligning to TRBD2. Losses at the gene ends were 3 bases for V and 4 bases for J; bases not matched to a gene: 2. Germline-derived CDR1 and CDR2 are KGHSH and LQKENI. CDR3 length equals 15 residues. CDR3 bases: TGTGCCAGCTCACCCCTAGCGGGGGGGCCAGATACGCAGTATTTT. It is translated as CASSPLAGGPDTQYF.

V is TRBV7-8 and J is TRBJ2-7, with 8 bases that match TRBD1. Losses at the gene ends were 3 bases for V and 5 bases for J; bases not matched to a gene: 6. The CDR3 runs to 14 residues. Germline CDR1 SGHVS, CDR2 FQNEAQ. In DNA, the CDR3 is TGTGCCAGCAGCTTTCGACAGGGGTGGAACGAGCAGTACTTC. Amino acids: CASSFRQGWNEQYF.

The V gene is TRBV13, the J gene TRBJ2-7; possibly TRBD2 for D (6 bases). This CDR3 contains 15 residues. Germline V gives CDR1 PRHDT, CDR2 FYEKMQ (reference sequence). Trimming left V 0 bases short and J 0 bases short, with 9 bases between. CDR3 bases: TGTGCCAGCAGCTTAGGGACCGGGAGCTCCTACGAGCAGTACTTC. Translation: CASSLGTGSSYEQYF.

This clone has only a few counts. The V and J genes are TRBV4-1 and TRBJ1-5, with 9 bases aligning to TRBD1. This CDR3 is 18 amino acids long. CDR1 and CDR2 (germline): MGHRA, YSYEKL. V shed 0 bases and J 6 bases; nucleotides not matched to a gene: 12. The CDR3 sequence: CASSQDGSGQGAFQPQHF. In DNA form, the CDR3 reads TGCGCCAGCAGCCAAGATGGTTCGGGACAGGGAGCGTTTCAGCCCCAGCATTTT.

This clone came up a few times. The chain combines TRBV9 with TRBJ2-3, with 7 bases fitting TRBD2. CDR1 is SGDLS and CDR2 is YYNGEE in the germline V gene. The CDR3 is 14 amino acids. After removal of 0 bases from V and 4 bases from J, the junction contained 2 bases not matched to a gene. For the CDR3, the DNA is TGTGCCAGCAGCGTAGAGCGGGGACCAGATACGCAGTATTTT. As protein: CASSVERGPDTQYF.

This chain links TRBV28 with TRBJ1-2; TRBD1 is a possible D gene (5 bases). Germline V lookup: CDR1 MDHEN, CDR2 SYDVKM. The CDR3 spans 15 residues. Trimming removed 5 bases at V and 2 bases at J, with 15 bases between. The CDR3 protein is CASSPLDQGNYGYTF. In DNA form, the CDR3 reads TGTGCCAGCAGTCCCCTTGACCAGGGAAACTATGGCTACACCTTC.

The chain couples TRBV7-9 to TRBJ1-1; a weak D match, TRBD1 (5 bases). V was pared by 1 base and J by 3 bases, with 9 bases between. There are 14 residues in the CDR3. Germline CDR1 is SEHNR and CDR2 is FQNEAQ (reference sequence). The CDR3, as DNA: TGTGCCAGCAGCTTAGTAGACAGAGACACTGAAGCTTTCTTT. Its protein product is CASSLVDRDTEAFF.

This clone was seen only a few times. The V call is TRBV7-9, the J call TRBJ1-2; the D gene is possibly TRBD1 (6 bases). The ends were cut back, 0 bases at V and 7 bases at J, with 18 bases in the middle. The CDR3 totals 16 residues. Germline V gives CDR1 SEHNR, CDR2 FQNEAQ (reference sequence). The CDR3 protein is CASSLAIPPQGTGYTF. The CDR3 nucleotides are TGTGCCAGCAGCTTAGCGATTCCTCCCCAGGGGACTGGCTACACCTTC.

This rearrangement joins TRBV7-6 to TRBJ1-2; D unclear. CDR3 size: 15 residues. The V and J ends lost 1 base and 0 bases respectively, with 9 bases between them. CDR1 and CDR2 from the germline V gene are SGHVS and FNYEAQ. The CDR3 bases are TGTGCCAGCAGCTTAGAGGTGGGAGCTAACTATGGCTACACCTTC. The encoded protein is CASSLEVGANYGYTF.

This chain connects TRBV6-6 to TRBJ2-1; 7 bases are shared with TRBD2. J lost 9 bases, V lost 6 bases, and 14 bases had no gene match. Germline V gene sequence: CDR1 MNHNY, CDR2 SVGAGI (reference sequence). CDR3 length equals 15 residues. Here the CDR3 reads CASSWTSLVAPEQFF. DNA for the CDR3: TGTGCCAGCAGCTGGACTAGTTTGGTCGCTCCTGAGCAGTTCTTC.

The J gene is TRBJ2-7, the V gene TRBV6-6, with TRBD2 matching 11 bases. With 5 bases clipped from V and 3 bases from J, the junction kept 6 bases outside the gene matches. CDR3 length: 15 amino acids. Germline V CDR1 and CDR2: MNHNY, SVGAGI (reference sequence). CDR3 DNA sequence: TGTGCCAGCAGTCCCCGGACTAGCGGGCTCTACGAGCAGTACTTC. Residues: CASSPRTSGLYEQYF.

This clone occurred a few times. This chain joins TRBV6-1 and TRBJ2-7, with 7 positions matching TRBD2. Germline CDR1 and CDR2: MNHNS and SASEGT. J lost 3 bases, V lost 2 bases, and 13 bases had no gene match. This CDR3 spans 17 amino acids. CDR3 in amino acids: CASSESAWSGADYEQYF. The DNA of the CDR3 is TGTGCCAGCAGTGAATCGGCGTGGAGCGGGGCTGACTACGAGCAGTACTTC.

The genes are TRBV6-1 and TRBJ1-3, with a possible D match to TRBD1 (6 bases). The CDR3 loop spans 16 amino acids. The V end was cut by 0 bases, the J end by 7 bases, with 16 bases between. The germline V gene encodes CDR1 MNHNS and CDR2 SASEGT. CDR3 protein: CASSEAPGARGNTIYF. The CDR3 DNA follows: TGTGCCAGCAGTGAAGCCCCAGGGGCACGAGGGAACACCATATATTTT.

In its sample, this clone was seen a few times. Other DNA sequences of this sample code for an identical CDR3. The chain recombines TRBV6-1 with TRBJ1-4, with D possibly TRBD1 on 5 matching bases. Germline CDR1 is MNHNS and CDR2 is SASEGT. This CDR3 is 14 amino acids long. The V end lost 4 bases, the J end lost 3 bases, and 9 bases lay between the germline ends. The CDR3 reads CASSVGQPNEKLFF. The CDR3 nucleotides are TGTGCCAGCAGTGTGGGGCAGCCTAATGAAAAACTGTTTTTT.

The chain joins TRBV19 to TRBJ1-1, with D possibly being TRBD1 (6 bases). With 6 bases removed from V and 4 bases from J, the gap between germline ends came to 24 bases. The CDR3 covers 17 residues. Germline CDR1 is LNHDA and CDR2 is SQIVND (reference sequence). The chain's CDR3 is CASSETGKLWSTTEAFF. The CDR3 DNA follows: TGTGCCAGTAGCGAAACAGGGAAGTTGTGGTCGACCACTGAAGCTTTCTTT. Together with reference TRBV19 and TRBJ1-1, the CDR3 gives the full variable domain: DGGITQSPKYLFRKEGQNVTLSCEQNLNHDAMYWYRQDPGQGLRLIYYSQIVNDFQKGDIAEGYSVSREKKESFPLTVTSAQKNPTAFYLCASSETGKLWSTTEAFFGQGTRLTVV.

This rearrangement joins TRBV4-2 to TRBJ1-2; 7 nucleotides align to TRBD1. The junction had 18 bases not matched to a gene; V was cut back by 1 base and J by 4 bases. CDR3 size: 19 residues. Germline lookup yields CDR1 LGHNA and CDR2 YNFKEQ. This CDR3 is CASSQVRPIDRVRSYGYTF. The CDR3 DNA is TGTGCCAGCAGCCAAGTCCGACCAATCGACAGGGTAAGGAGCTATGGCTACACCTTC.

The genes are TRBV4-1 and TRBJ2-3; 8 nucleotides line up with TRBD1. CDR3 length equals 16 residues. The germline CDR1 and CDR2 sequences are MGHRA and YSYEKL. Trimming at V came to 0 bases and at J to 2 bases, leaving 4 bases not matched to a gene. CDR3 loop: CASSQEMDRDTDTQYF. The DNA of the CDR3 is TGCGCCAGCAGCCAAGAAATGGACAGGGACACAGATACGCAGTATTTT.

This chain connects TRBV30 to TRBJ2-5; 9 bases are shared with TRBD2. J gave up 3 bases and V 2 bases, and 7 bases lay outside the gene matches. The germline V gene has CDR1 GTSNPN and CDR2 SVGIG (reference sequence). The CDR3 spans 15 residues. The CDR3 nucleotides are TGTGCCTGGAGTCCTCCGGGACTAGCAAAAGAGACCCAGTACTTC. Translation: CAWSPPGLAKETQYF. Based on the CDR3 plus reference TRBV30 and TRBJ2-5, the full variable domain is SQTIHQWPATLVQPVGSPLSLECTVEGTSNPNLYWYRQAAGRGLQLLFYSVGIGQISSEVPQNLSASRPQDRQFILSSKKLLLSDSGFYLCAWSPPGLAKETQYFGPGTRLLVL.

The chain combines TRBV6-5 with TRBJ2-1; 12 bases are shared with TRBD2. CDR3 length: 14 amino acids. Germline CDR1 and CDR2: MNHEY and SVGAGI. V lost 6 bases to trimming and J lost 8 bases; unmatched junction nucleotides: 5. The CDR3: CASRAGLAGHEQFF. The CDR3, as DNA: TGTGCCAGCAGAGCAGGACTAGCGGGGCATGAGCAGTTCTTC.